This TCR beta chain was captured in a study of spatial heterogeneity in lung cancer. Study-wide context: Alpha-chain sequences were detected in numbers that were consistently lower than beta-chain sequences. As counted in raw reads, each unique TCR and UMI combination appeared more than ten times on average.

Germline V gene lookup returns CDR1 MNHEY and CDR2 SVGEGT. V gave up 8 bases and J gave up 4 bases; unmatched junction bases: 0. This CDR3 comprises 11 residues. The sample's time point: sample taken at primary tumor resection. The sequenced material consisted of unsorted whole RNA from tumor, nontumor lung or frozen PBMC. Samples came from roughly 72 TRACERx patients with untreated early-stage lung cancer. TCR cDNA molecules each had a unique molecular identifier. One entry per CDR3 protein, called by TCRdb with MiXCR from the 5' RACE reads. Seen here are some 85,000 distinct CDR3 sequences, about 20% observed once, and the top ten hold 5% to 7.5%. This clonotype has only a few counts.

The sequence was collected from a male donor with early-stage non-small cell lung cancer. The sample in question was PBMCs, obtained at surgery. The V call is TRBV6-2 or TRBV6-3, the J call TRBJ2-3; TRBD2 aligns across 7 bases. Here the CDR3 reads CASGGADTQYF. DNA of the CDR3: TGTGCCAGCGGGGGGGCAGATACGCAGTATTTT.